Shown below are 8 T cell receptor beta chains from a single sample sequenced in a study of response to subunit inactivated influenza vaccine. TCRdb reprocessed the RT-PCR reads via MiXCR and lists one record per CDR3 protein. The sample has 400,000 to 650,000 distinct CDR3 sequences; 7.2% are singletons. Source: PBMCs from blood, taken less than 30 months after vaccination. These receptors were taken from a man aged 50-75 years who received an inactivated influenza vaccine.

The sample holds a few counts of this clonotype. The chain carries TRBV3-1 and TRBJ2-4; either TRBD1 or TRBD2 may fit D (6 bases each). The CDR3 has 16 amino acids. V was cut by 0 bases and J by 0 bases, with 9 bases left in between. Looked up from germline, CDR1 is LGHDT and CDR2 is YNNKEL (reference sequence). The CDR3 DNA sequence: TGTGCCAGCAGCCAAGATGGGGGGCTAGCCAAAAACATTCAGTACTTC. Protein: CASSQDGGLAKNIQYF. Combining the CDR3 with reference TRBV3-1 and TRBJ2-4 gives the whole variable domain DTAVSQTPKYLVTQMGNDKSIKCEQNLGHDTMYWYKQDSKKFLKIMFSYNNKELIINETVPNRFSPKSPDKAHLNLHINSLELGDSAVYFCASSQDGGLAKNIQYFGAGTRLSVL.

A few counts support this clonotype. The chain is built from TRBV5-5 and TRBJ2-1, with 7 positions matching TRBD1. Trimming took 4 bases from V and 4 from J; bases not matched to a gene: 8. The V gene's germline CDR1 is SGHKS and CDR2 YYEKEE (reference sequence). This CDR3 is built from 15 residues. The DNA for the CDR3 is TGTGCCAGCAGCCATGGGACAGCTCGATACAATGAGCAGTTCTTC. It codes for CASSHGTARYNEQFF.

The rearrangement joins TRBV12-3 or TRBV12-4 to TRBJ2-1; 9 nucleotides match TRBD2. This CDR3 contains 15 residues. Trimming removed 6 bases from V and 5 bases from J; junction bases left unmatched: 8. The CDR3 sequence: CASSRGAGGNNEQFF. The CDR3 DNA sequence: TGTGCCAGCAGCCGCGGGGCGGGAGGGAACAATGAGCAGTTCTTC.

The CDR3 protein is CSARGIWGAETQYF. The CDR3 nucleotides are TGCAGTGCTAGAGGAATCTGGGGTGCAGAGACCCAGTACTTC. The chain uses TRBV20-1 and TRBJ2-5; D is unresolved. The CDR3 is 14 residues long. Germline loops: CDR1 DFQATT, CDR2 SNEGSKA (reference sequence). V was clipped by 1 base and J by 4 bases, with 13 bases between them.

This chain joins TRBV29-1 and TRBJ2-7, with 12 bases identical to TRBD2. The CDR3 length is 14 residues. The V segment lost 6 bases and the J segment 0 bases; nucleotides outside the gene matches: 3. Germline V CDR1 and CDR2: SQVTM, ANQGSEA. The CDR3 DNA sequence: TGCAGCGTCCTGACTAGCGGGAGCTCCTACGAGCAGTACTTC. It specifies CSVLTSGSSYEQYF.

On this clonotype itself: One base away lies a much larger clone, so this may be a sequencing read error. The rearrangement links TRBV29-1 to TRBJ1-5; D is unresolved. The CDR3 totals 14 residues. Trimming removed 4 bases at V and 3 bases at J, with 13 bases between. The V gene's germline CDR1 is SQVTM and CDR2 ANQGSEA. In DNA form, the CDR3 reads TGCAGCGTTGTATGGACGGATCACAATCAGCCCCAGCATTTT. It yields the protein CSVVWTDHNQPQHF.

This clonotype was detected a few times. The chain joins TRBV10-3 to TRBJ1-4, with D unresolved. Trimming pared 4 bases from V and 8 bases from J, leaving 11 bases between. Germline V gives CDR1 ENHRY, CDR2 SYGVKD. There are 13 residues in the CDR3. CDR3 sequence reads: CAISASTWEKLFF. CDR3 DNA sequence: TGTGCCATCAGTGCGTCGACCTGGGAAAAACTGTTTTTT.

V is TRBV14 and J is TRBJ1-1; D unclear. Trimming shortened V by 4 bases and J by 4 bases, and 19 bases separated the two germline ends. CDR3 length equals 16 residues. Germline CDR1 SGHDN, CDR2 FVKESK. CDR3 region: CASSPPRARFGTEAFF. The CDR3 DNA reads TGTGCCAGCAGCCCCCCCCGGGCTCGGTTCGGCACTGAAGCTTTCTTT. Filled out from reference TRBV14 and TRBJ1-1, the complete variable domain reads EAGVTQFPSHSVIEKGQTVTLRCDPISGHDNLYWYRRVMGKEIKFLLHFVKESKQDESGMPNNRFLAERTGGTYSTLKVQPAELEDSGVYFCASSPPRARFGTEAFFGQGTRLTVV.